The 17 T cell receptor beta chains presented below share a single source sample, sequenced in a study of T cell repertoires in cytomegalovirus infection. TCRdb passed the reads through MiXCR, listing each CDR3 protein once. Of roughly 600,000 distinct CDR3 sequences detected, 20% to 25% appear once; the ten largest clones hold 6.5% to 10%. Sequencing was carried out using CD8+ T cells from PBMCs. Source of these receptors: a human donor in good health (CMV status not recorded). Some clones in this sample may be carry-over from other donors' samples.

This clonotype was detected ten times or more. V usage is TRBV7-6 and J usage is TRBJ2-5; the match to TRBD2 covers 12 bases. The CDR3 spans 16 residues. The germline V gene encodes CDR1 SGHVS and CDR2 FNYEAQ. Trimming removed 5 bases from V and 5 bases from J; junction bases left unmatched: 9. The CDR3 coding sequence is TGTGCCAGCAGCGAGACTAGCGGGGGACCATCTGAGACCCAGTACTTC. Its protein product is CASSETSGGPSETQYF. The whole variable domain, remainder taken from reference TRBV7-6 and TRBJ2-5, is GAGVSQSPRYKVTKRGQDVALRCDPISGHVSLYWYRQALGQGPEFLTYFNYEAQQDKSGLPNDRFSAERPEGSISTLTIQRTEQRDSAMYRCASSETSGGPSETQYFGPGTRLLVL.

The CDR3 loop is CASSTGTSGPLGETQYF. The CDR3 nucleotides read TGTGCCAGCAGTACCGGGACTAGCGGGCCCCTCGGAGAGACCCAGTACTTC. The V gene is TRBV28, the J gene TRBJ2-5, with 12 bases that match TRBD2. V gave up 5 bases and J gave up 4 bases; unmatched junction bases: 11. CDR1 MDHEN and CDR2 SYDVKM come from the germline V gene. This CDR3 is 17 amino acids long. The variable domain in full, with the rest retrieved from reference TRBV28 and TRBJ2-5, is DVKVTQSSRYLVKRTGEKVFLECVQDMDHENMFWYRQDPGLGLRLIYFSYDVKMKEKGDIPEGYSVSREKKERFSLILESASTNQTSMYLCASSTGTSGPLGETQYFGPGTRLLVL.

This clonotype was seen only a few times. V and J are TRBV14 and TRBJ1-1; unclear D gene. Germline V gene lookup returns CDR1 SGHDN and CDR2 FVKESK. The CDR3 runs 13 residues. Trimming pared 4 bases from V and 4 bases from J, leaving 10 bases between. The CDR3 loop is CASSPGRITEAFF. For the CDR3, the DNA is TGTGCCAGCAGCCCCGGGAGGATCACTGAAGCTTTCTTT.

J is TRBJ2-7 and V is TRBV6-2 or TRBV6-3, with D perhaps TRBD1 (5 bases). The CDR3 covers 13 residues. The V gene's germline CDR1 is MNHEY and CDR2 SVGEGT. V was shortened by 5 bases and J by 2 bases, with 10 bases between the two germline ends. CDR3 nucleotide sequence: TGTGCCAGCAGTAGACAGTACCCCTACGAGCAGTACGTC. Translating it yields CASSRQYPYEQYV.

This clonotype was seen a handful of times. This chain joins TRBV5-6 and TRBJ2-1, with D possibly being TRBD1 (5 bases). CDR3 length: 14 residues. Germline V gives CDR1 SGHDT, CDR2 YYEEEE. Trimming removed 7 bases from V and 3 bases from J, with 14 bases in between. CDR3 nucleotide sequence: TGTGCCAGCCTCCTGGGGCGGAACTACAATGAGCAGTTCTTC. Its translation: CASLLGRNYNEQFF.

There are many counts of this clonotype. The V call is TRBV7-8, the J call TRBJ2-3; D remains ambiguous. This CDR3 comprises 16 residues. CDR1 and CDR2 (germline): SGHVS, FQNEAQ. V lost 4 bases, J lost 3 bases, and 17 bases lay in between. The CDR3 protein is CASSSNRLEYTDTQYF. The CDR3 DNA sequence: TGTGCCAGCAGCTCCAACAGATTAGAGTATACAGATACGCAGTATTTT.

This clonotype was counted ten times or more. This sequence joins TRBV7-9 and TRBJ2-7, with D tentatively TRBD1 (7 bases). Germline V gene sequence: CDR1 SEHNR, CDR2 FQNEAQ (reference sequence). This CDR3 has 13 amino acids. Trimming cost V 5 bases and J 7 bases, with 15 bases left between them. CDR3 in amino acids: CASSGVTGREQYF. The CDR3 DNA reads as TGTGCCAGCAGCGGAGTGACAGGGAGGGAGCAGTACTTC.

This clonotype was observed at least ten times. The chain recombines TRBV7-2 with TRBJ2-5, with 12 bases fitting TRBD2. V dropped 5 bases and J dropped 4; count of bases not matched to a gene: 8. Germline CDR1 reads SGHTA; CDR2 reads FQGNSA. This CDR3 comprises 16 residues. The CDR3 bases are TGTGCCAGCAGCGAGATACTAGCGGGGGGTCGAGAGACCCAGTACTTC. It is translated as CASSEILAGGRETQYF.

This clonotype was seen a handful of times. The chain is built from TRBV28 and TRBJ2-2; 8 nucleotides align to TRBD1. Germline V gene lookup returns CDR1 MDHEN and CDR2 SYDVKM. V shed 3 bases and J 4 bases; nucleotides not matched to a gene: 4. This CDR3 contains 15 residues. This CDR3 is CASSFGTGFTGELFF. In DNA form, the CDR3 reads TGTGCCAGCAGTTTCGGGACAGGATTCACCGGGGAGCTGTTTTTT.

V and J are TRBV4-3 and TRBJ2-1, with a tentative D call TRBD2 (6 bases). There are 15 residues in the CDR3. V lost 1 base and J lost 8, with 15 bases in between. CDR1 and CDR2 (germline): LGHNA, YSLEER. The CDR3 nucleotides are TGCGCCAGCAGCCAAGCCCGAGGAGGGGTGGATGAGCAGTTCTTC. Its translation is CASSQARGGVDEQFF.

In its sample, this clonotype was seen a few times. The chain combines TRBV6-6 with TRBJ2-5, with D perhaps assigned TRBD1 or TRBD2 (5 bases each). From germline, CDR1 is MNHNY and CDR2 SVGAGI (reference sequence). The V end was cut by 6 bases, the J end by 5 bases, with 16 bases between. The CDR3 covers 14 residues. The CDR3 region has the DNA TGTGCCAGCAGAACCGGGCCCTGGGGGGAGACCCAGTACTTC. This codes for CASRTGPWGETQYF.

This clonotype showed up many times. The chain has TRBV10-3 and TRBJ2-2; D unresolved. V shed 6 bases and J shed 6 bases, with 8 bases lying between them. CDR1 is ENHRY, CDR2 SYGVKD, per germline. The CDR3 length is 12 residues. The CDR3 nucleotides read TGTGCCATCAGGGTTGAACCCGGGGAGCTGTTTTTT. This translates into CAIRVEPGELFF.

This clonotype was detected a few times. The V and J genes are TRBV6-6 and TRBJ1-5; D might be TRBD1 (5 bases). Germline V gives CDR1 MNHNY, CDR2 SVGAGI (reference sequence). The V end was cut by 5 bases, the J end by 3 bases, with 14 bases between. This CDR3 has 15 amino acids. In nucleotides, the CDR3 is TGTGCCAGCAGTGAGAGACAGCTTAACAATCAGCCCCAGCATTTT. This sequence encodes CASSERQLNNQPQHF.

This clonotype occurred a few times. The genes are TRBV7-2 and TRBJ2-1; TRBD1 agrees at 8 bases. The V gene's germline CDR1 is SGHTA and CDR2 FQGNSA. The CDR3 runs to 12 residues. V was pared by 10 bases and J by 5 bases, with 4 bases of the junction left unmatched. The DNA for the CDR3 is TGTGCCACTCGACAGGGGAACAATGAGCAGTTCTTC. This translates into CATRQGNNEQFF.

This clonotype showed up just a few times. The CDR3 DNA is TGTGCCAGCAGCTTGGCGCCGGATAGAGATAGGAGCTCCTACGAGCAGTACGTC. It is translated as CASSLAPDRDRSSYEQYV. This chain uses TRBV5-5 with TRBJ2-7; D not resolved. Germline CDR1 is SGHKS and CDR2 is YYEKEE (reference sequence). The CDR3 loop spans 18 amino acids. V lost 0 bases and J lost 0, with 19 bases in between.

This chain links TRBV29-1 with TRBJ1-4, with D possibly TRBD1 on 6 matching bases. The CDR3 covers 16 residues. The germline CDR1 and CDR2 sequences are SQVTM and ANQGSEA. V dropped 0 bases and J dropped 5 bases, with 16 bases sitting between them. The CDR3 region has the DNA TGCAGCGTTGAAGATTTGTCCGGGACAAAGAATGAAAAACTGTTTTTT. It is translated as CSVEDLSGTKNEKLFF.

This chain connects TRBV27 to TRBJ1-6, with 7 bases that match TRBD1. The ends lost 0 bases at V and 7 bases at J; junction bases unmatched: 12. This CDR3 is 18 amino acids long. Germline CDR1 is MNHEY and CDR2 is SMNVEV (reference sequence). The CDR3 DNA is TGTGCCAGCAGTTTATCCCTAAGACAGGGTCGAGACAATTCACCCCTCCACTTT. This encodes CASSLSLRQGRDNSPLHF.